This T cell receptor beta chain originates from a study of beta chain features in type 1 diabetes. Whole-study context: What patients shared with healthy donors was a similar profile of age, gender and cell yields.

This clone was seen only a few times. What it recognizes is unknown. Findings and caveats of the study: Patients with type 1 diabetes showed fewer VDJ junction insertions and more deletions.

Isolation of CD4+ naive, central memory, regulatory and stem cell-like memory cells was achieved by sorting via CD45RO/CCR7/CD25/CD127/CD95/CD27. All of the isolated RNA was reverse transcribed, so expressed TCRB transcripts were sequenced. The table came from immunoSEQ multiplex PCR; TCRdb's copy has only in-frame clones and leaves some out. The repertoire consists of 330,000 or so clones, with around 15% occurring once and the leading ten covering 6.7%. CDR3 size: 15 residues. Unmatched junction bases numbered 8, after V lost 3 bases and J lost 9 bases. Per the germline V gene, CDR1 is SGDLS and CDR2 is YYNGEE.

Sequences were obtained from central memory CD4+ T cells from blood. The TCR originated in a man aged 25 to 45 in good health. The chain uses TRBV9 and TRBJ1-6; 8 bases line up with TRBD1. The CDR3 DNA is TGTGCCAGCAGCGACAGACAGGGGACAGGTTCACCCCTCCACTTT. This encodes CASSDRQGTGSPLHF.